These T cell receptor beta chains were read from a single sample in a study of shared clonotypes between healthy human individuals. Generated by immunoSEQ multiplex PCR, the TCRdb table keeps only in-frame clones and is missing some. The sample comprises roughly 2.5 million clones, approximately 94% of which are singletons, and over 0.12% rests with the top ten. Sequenced material: naive CD4+ T cells sorted from blood. The receptors come from a man younger than 30 in good health. Each CDR3 is given with its conserved first and last residue. Fields, in order: V gene, D gene, clone size, J gene, CDR3 length, CDR3 DNA, CDR3 protein. A D gene is named only where the DNA matches it firmly. Clone size is given for some rows only: seen once, a few or many times, or a class if the clone is expanded.

>TRBV15|NA|once|TRBJ2-1|15
TGTGCCACCAGCAGAGATGGGTACTCCTACAATGAGCAGTTCTTC
CATSRDGYSYNEQFF
>TRBV6-5|TRBD1|NA|TRBJ2-2|16
TGTGCCAGCAGTTACTTCGCGACAGGGGGGAACGGGGAGCTGTTTTTT
CASSYFATGGNGELFF
>TRBV6-5|NA|NA|TRBJ2-5|15
TGTGCCAGCAGTTACTCCACAGGGAAGGGAGAGACCCAGTACTTC
CASSYSTGKGETQYF
>TRBV5-1|NA|few|TRBJ2-1|15
TGCGCCAGCAGCCGAGCCGGGACGGCTGGGGATGAGCAGTTCTTC
CASSRAGTAGDEQFF
>TRBV6-4|NA|NA|TRBJ1-6|15
TGTGCCAGCAGCGAAACAGGGAATGGAAATTCACCCCTCCACTTT
CASSETGNGNSPLHF
>TRBV30|TRBD2|once|TRBJ2-3|16
TGTGCCTGGAGTGTAGGGACTAGCGGGAGCCCAGATACGCAGTATTTT
CAWSVGTSGSPDTQYF
>TRBV5-4|NA|NA|TRBJ2-7|13
TGTGCCAGCAGCTACGACGGGTACTACGAGCAGTACTTC
CASSYDGYYEQYF
>TRBV5-6|NA|NA|TRBJ2-7|15
TGTGCCAGCAGCCGGGGATCAGGAGGCATCTACGAGCAGTACTTC
CASSRGSGGIYEQYF
>TRBV5-4|NA|NA|TRBJ2-3|13
TGTGCCAGCAGCCTGGAGGGGGGGGATACGCAGTATTTT
CASSLEGGDTQYF
>TRBV2|NA|NA|TRBJ2-2|14
TGTGCCAGCAGTGTTAAGGGGTCGGCCGGGGAGCTGTTTTTT
CASSVKGSAGELFF
>TRBV29-1|NA|NA|TRBJ2-7|14
TGCAGCGTTGATTGGGCTTCGCTACCGACCGAGCAGTACTTC
CSVDWASLPTEQYF
>TRBV30|NA|NA|TRBJ1-2|17
TGTGCCTGGAGCACCGGACTTTTTCTTGCGGCTAACTATGGCTACACCTTC
CAWSTGLFLAANYGYTF
>TRBV6-5|NA|NA|TRBJ2-7|13
TGTGCCAGCAGTGCCAAGGCCGGGGACGAGCAGTACTTC
CASSAKAGDEQYF
>TRBV7-8|NA|NA|TRBJ1-5|12
TGTGCCAGCAGCCAGAGAGGTCAGCCCCAGCATTTT
CASSQRGQPQHF
>TRBV5-1|NA|NA|TRBJ1-1|14
TGCGCCAGCAGCTTGGGCACAGTGAACACTGAAGCTTTCTTT
CASSLGTVNTEAFF
>TRBV6-4|NA|NA|TRBJ2-7|14
TGTGCCAGCAGCTTGTCTAGCGCTGGGGGTGAGCAGTACTTC
CASSLSSAGGEQYF
>TRBV18|TRBD1|NA|TRBJ1-5|17
TGTGCCAGCTCAGCCGGGACAGGGGGCGCGGGCAATCAGCCCCAGCATTTT
CASSAGTGGAGNQPQHF
>TRBV5-6|TRBD1|NA|TRBJ1-2|14
TGTGCCAGCAGTTACCGGGACAGAACTTATGGCTACACCTTC
CASSYRDRTYGYTF
>TRBV7-2|NA|NA|TRBJ2-5|14
TGTGCCAGCAGTTTACAGGGAAACCAAGAGACCCAGTACTTC
CASSLQGNQETQYF
>TRBV4-1|NA|NA|TRBJ1-5|16
TGCGCCAGCAGCCAAGATGGGGCAGGTGAAAATCAGCCCCAGCATTTT
CASSQDGAGENQPQHF
>TRBV23-1|NA|few|TRBJ1-1|14
TGCGCCAGCAGTCAATTCAGGGGGAACACTGAAGCTTTCTTT
CASSQFRGNTEAFF
>TRBV10-3|TRBD2|once|TRBJ2-7|15
TGTGCCATCAGTGAGGCCCTAGCGGGGGCGGACGAGCAGTACTTC
CAISEALAGADEQYF
>TRBV7-9|NA|NA|TRBJ1-3|15
TGTGCCAGCAGCCCTCCAGGGACCGTTGGAAACACCATATATTTT
CASSPPGTVGNTIYF
>TRBV29-1|TRBD1|NA|TRBJ2-5|13
TGCAGCGTACGGGACAGGAGACAAGAGACCCAGTACTTC
CSVRDRRQETQYF
>TRBV28|NA|NA|TRBJ2-7|13
TGTGCCAGCAGGCCCGGTTTTCCCTACGAGCAGTACTTC
CASRPGFPYEQYF
>TRBV30|TRBD2|NA|TRBJ2-3|14
TGTGCCTGGAGTTGGCGGGAGGTTGCAGATACGCAGTATTTT
CAWSWREVADTQYF
>TRBV6-1|NA|NA|TRBJ2-2|14
TGTGCCAGCAGTGATCAGGGGAACACCGGGGAGCTGTTTTTT
CASSDQGNTGELFF
>TRBV18|TRBD1|NA|TRBJ1-1|15
TGTGCCAGCTCACCGAGGACAGGGGCGAACACTGAAGCTTTCTTT
CASSPRTGANTEAFF
>TRBV5-1|TRBD1|NA|TRBJ1-5|15
TGCGCCAGCAGCACCGGACAGGGAGAATATCAGCCCCAGCATTTT
CASSTGQGEYQPQHF
>TRBV5-1|NA|NA|TRBJ1-2|13
TGCGCCAGCAGCTTGGGCAGGGCGGATGGCTACACCTTC
CASSLGRADGYTF
>TRBV11-3|TRBD2|NA|TRBJ2-2|14
TGTGCCAGCGGCGTGGGAGGGGCCACCGGGGAGCTGTTTTTT
CASGVGGATGELFF
>TRBV5-1|NA|NA|TRBJ2-7|13
TGCGCCAGCAGCTTGGAAGGGACCTACGAGCAGTACTTC
CASSLEGTYEQYF
>TRBV9|TRBD2|NA|TRBJ2-5|16
TGTGCCAGCAGCGCCCAGACTAGCGGGGTCGGAGAGACCCAGTACTTC
CASSAQTSGVGETQYF
>TRBV7-2|TRBD2|NA|TRBJ2-1|16
TGTGCCAGCAGAAAAGAGTCGGGACTAGCGGGATATGAGCAGTTCTTC
CASRKESGLAGYEQFF
>TRBV25-1|NA|NA|TRBJ1-2|12
TGTGCCAGCACTCAGGGGCAAGGTGGCTACACCTTC
CASTQGQGGYTF
>TRBV6-6|NA|NA|TRBJ2-3|16
TGTGCCAGCAGTCCGCTAGGCTATTCTAGCACAGATACGCAGTATTTT
CASSPLGYSSTDTQYF
>TRBV7-9|NA|once|TRBJ1-1|12
TGTGCCAGCAGCTTAGGGTCCACTGAAGCTTTCTTT
CASSLGSTEAFF
>TRBV6-1|NA|NA|TRBJ2-7|15
TGTGCCAGCAGTAGAGGGACGTTGAGCTCCTACGAGCAGTACTTC
CASSRGTLSSYEQYF
>TRBV6-5|NA|few|TRBJ1-5|12
TGTGCCAGCAGCCCCCTTTATCAGCCCCAGCATTTT
CASSPLYQPQHF
>TRBV5-1|TRBD1|NA|TRBJ1-3|14
TGCGCCAGCTCCAGGGACAGATCTGGAAACACCATATATTTT
CASSRDRSGNTIYF
>TRBV7-6|NA|NA|TRBJ1-4|15
TGTGCCAGCAGCTTCTCCGGGGGGGAGCGTGAAAAACTGTTTTTT
CASSFSGGEREKLFF
>TRBV5-1|NA|NA|TRBJ2-1|16
TGCGCCAGCAGCTTGGAGCAAGCCTGGTCTGTCGATGAGCAGTTCTTC
CASSLEQAWSVDEQFF
>TRBV13|NA|NA|TRBJ1-4|12
TGTGCCAGCAGCTTAACTAATGAAAAACTGTTTTTT
CASSLTNEKLFF
>TRBV19|NA|NA|TRBJ2-5|13
TGTGCCAGTTCCCGGGCAGGGGAAGAGACCCAGTACTTC
CASSRAGEETQYF
>TRBV2|TRBD1|NA|TRBJ1-5|16
TGTGCCAGCAGTCTGGGGACAGGGGGTCGTAATCAGCCCCAGCATTTT
CASSLGTGGRNQPQHF
>TRBV11-3|NA|NA|TRBJ2-3|16
TGTGCCAGCAGCTTCGCCGGCTTATACGGCACAGATACGCAGTATTTT
CASSFAGLYGTDTQYF
>TRBV7-9|NA|once|TRBJ2-2|16
TGTGCCAGCAGCCCGGCCGGACTCAGGAACACCGGGGAGCTGTTTTTT
CASSPAGLRNTGELFF
>TRBV19|NA|NA|TRBJ2-3|14
TGTGCCAGTAGTATAGATACGGCTACAGATACGCAGTATTTT
CASSIDTATDTQYF
>TRBV7-8|NA|NA|TRBJ1-5|15
TGTGCCAGCAGCTTACCCGGGCTGGGGTTTCAGCCCCAGCATTTT
CASSLPGLGFQPQHF
>TRBV7-2|NA|NA|TRBJ2-7|14
TGTGCCAGCAGCTTAGGGGGTTCCCCCTACGAGCAGTACTTC
CASSLGGSPYEQYF
>TRBV6-1|NA|NA|TRBJ2-5|13
TGTGCCAGCAGTCCCCAAGGCTCCCCTACCCAGTACTTC
CASSPQGSPTQYF
>TRBV5-1|NA|NA|TRBJ2-3|14
TGCGCCAGCAGCTTGCCCACCGGCGGAGGTACGCAGTATTTT
CASSLPTGGGTQYF
>TRBV9|NA|NA|TRBJ1-4|14
TGTGCCAGCAGCGCAGCCTCAACTAATGAAAAACTGTTTTTT
CASSAASTNEKLFF
>TRBV14|TRBD1|once|TRBJ1-2|15
TGTGCCAGCAGCGGCGCTGGGACAGGGGTCTATGGCTACACCTTC
CASSGAGTGVYGYTF
>TRBV6-1|NA|NA|TRBJ1-3|13
TGTGCCAGCAGAACAGGGCAAGGAAACACCATATATTTT
CASRTGQGNTIYF
>TRBV5-1|NA|NA|TRBJ2-1|14
TGCGCCAGCAGCATGACGGTCTCCTACAATGAGCAGTTCTTC
CASSMTVSYNEQFF
>TRBV20-1|NA|NA|TRBJ2-7|11
TGCAGTGCGTTTAACTCCTACGAGCAGTACTTC
CSAFNSYEQYF
>TRBV11-2|NA|NA|TRBJ1-2|15
TGTGCCAGCAGCATTAGAGGGTCAGGGGTCCAGGGCTACACCTTC
CASSIRGSGVQGYTF
>TRBV27|TRBD1|NA|TRBJ1-6|18
TGTGCCAGCAGTTTATTGTTATTAGGACAGGGGTTACGTTCACCCCTCCACTTT
CASSLLLLGQGLRSPLHF